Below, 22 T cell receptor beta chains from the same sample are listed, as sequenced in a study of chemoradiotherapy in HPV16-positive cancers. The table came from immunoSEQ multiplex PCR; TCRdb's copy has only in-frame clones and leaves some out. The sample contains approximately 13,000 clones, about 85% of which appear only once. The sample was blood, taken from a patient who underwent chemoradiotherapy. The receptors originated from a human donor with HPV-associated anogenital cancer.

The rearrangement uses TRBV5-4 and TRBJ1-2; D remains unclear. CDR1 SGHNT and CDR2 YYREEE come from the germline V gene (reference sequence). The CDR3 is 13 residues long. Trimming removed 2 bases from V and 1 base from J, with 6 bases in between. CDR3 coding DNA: TGTGCCAGCAGCTTCGACGGTAACTATGGCTACACCTTC. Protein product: CASSFDGNYGYTF.

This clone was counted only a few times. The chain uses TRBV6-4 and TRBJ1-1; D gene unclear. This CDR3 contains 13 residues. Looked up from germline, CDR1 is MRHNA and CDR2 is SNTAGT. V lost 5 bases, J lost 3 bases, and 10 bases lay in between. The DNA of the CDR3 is TGTGCCAGCAGTCAGGATTCGCACACTGAAGCTTTCTTT. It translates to CASSQDSHTEAFF.

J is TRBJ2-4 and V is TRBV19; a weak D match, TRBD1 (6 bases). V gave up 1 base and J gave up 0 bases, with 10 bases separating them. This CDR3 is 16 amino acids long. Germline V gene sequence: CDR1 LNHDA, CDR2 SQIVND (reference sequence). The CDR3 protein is CASSIVDSLAKNIQYF. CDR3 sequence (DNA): TGTGCCAGTAGTATAGTGGACAGCCTAGCCAAAAACATTCAGTACTTC.

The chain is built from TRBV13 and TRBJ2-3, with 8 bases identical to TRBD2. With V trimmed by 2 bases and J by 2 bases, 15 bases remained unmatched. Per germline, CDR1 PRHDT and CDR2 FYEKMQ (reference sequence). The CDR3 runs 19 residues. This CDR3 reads CASSLRSTGAGDVTDTQYF. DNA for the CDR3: TGTGCCAGCAGCTTACGGTCGACCGGAGCGGGGGATGTCACAGATACGCAGTATTTT.

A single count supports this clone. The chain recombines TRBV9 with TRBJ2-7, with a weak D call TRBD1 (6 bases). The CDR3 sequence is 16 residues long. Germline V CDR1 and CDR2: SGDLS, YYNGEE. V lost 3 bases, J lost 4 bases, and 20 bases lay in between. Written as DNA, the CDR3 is TGTGCCAGCAGCGCCGACCCCCAGGGAGACAGGTACGAGCAGTACTTC. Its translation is CASSADPQGDRYEQYF.

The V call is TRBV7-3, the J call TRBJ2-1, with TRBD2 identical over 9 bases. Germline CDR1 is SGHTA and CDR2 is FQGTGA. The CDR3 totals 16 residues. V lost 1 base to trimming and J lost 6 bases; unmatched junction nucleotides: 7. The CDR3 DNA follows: TGTGCCAGCAGCTTAAGGTTAGCGGGGGCTTTCAATGAGCAGTTCTTC. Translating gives CASSLRLAGAFNEQFF. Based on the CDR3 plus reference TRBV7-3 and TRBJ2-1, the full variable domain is GAGVSQTPSNKVTEKGKYVELRCDPISGHTALYWYRQSLGQGPEFLIYFQGTGAADDSGLPNDRFFAVRPEGSVSTLKIQRTERGDSAVYLCASSLRLAGAFNEQFFGPGTRLTVL.

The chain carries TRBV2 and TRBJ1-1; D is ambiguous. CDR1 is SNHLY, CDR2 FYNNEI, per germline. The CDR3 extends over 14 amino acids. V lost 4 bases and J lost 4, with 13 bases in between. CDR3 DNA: TGTGCCAGCAGTGTCCGGACGGCCGTCACTGAAGCTTTCTTT. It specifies CASSVRTAVTEAFF.

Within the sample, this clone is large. The CDR3 bases are TGTGCCAGCAGGGACCCATCCTACGAGCAGTACGTC. This encodes CASRDPSYEQYV. This chain connects TRBV2 to TRBJ2-7, with D hard to call. CDR3 length equals 12 residues. The germline V and J ends were trimmed by 6 bases and 1 base, with 7 bases remaining between them. Germline loops: CDR1 SNHLY, CDR2 FYNNEI.

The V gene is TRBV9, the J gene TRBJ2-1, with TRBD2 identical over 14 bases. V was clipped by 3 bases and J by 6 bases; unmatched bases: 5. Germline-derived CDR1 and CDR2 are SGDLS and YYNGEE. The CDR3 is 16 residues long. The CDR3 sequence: CASSATSGGAGNEQFF. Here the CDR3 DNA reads TGTGCCAGCAGCGCGACTAGCGGGGGGGCCGGCAATGAGCAGTTCTTC.

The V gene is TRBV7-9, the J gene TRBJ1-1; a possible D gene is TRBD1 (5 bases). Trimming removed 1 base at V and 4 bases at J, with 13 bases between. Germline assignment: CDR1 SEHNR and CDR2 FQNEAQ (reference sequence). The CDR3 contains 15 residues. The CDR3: CASSLGGEVRTEAFF. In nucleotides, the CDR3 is TGTGCCAGCAGCTTAGGGGGGGAAGTTCGCACTGAAGCTTTCTTT.

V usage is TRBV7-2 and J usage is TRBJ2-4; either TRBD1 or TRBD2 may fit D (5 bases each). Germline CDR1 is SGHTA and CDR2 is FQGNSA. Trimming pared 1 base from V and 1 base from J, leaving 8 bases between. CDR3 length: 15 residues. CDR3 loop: CASSLDGDAKNIQYF. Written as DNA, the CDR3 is TGTGCCAGCAGCTTAGACGGGGACGCCAAAAACATTCAGTACTTC. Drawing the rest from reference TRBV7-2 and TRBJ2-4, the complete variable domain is GAGVSQSPSNKVTEKGKDVELRCDPISGHTALYWYRQSLGQGLEFLIYFQGNSAPDKSGLPSDRFSAERTGGSVSTLTIQRTQQEDSAVYLCASSLDGDAKNIQYFGAGTRLSVL.

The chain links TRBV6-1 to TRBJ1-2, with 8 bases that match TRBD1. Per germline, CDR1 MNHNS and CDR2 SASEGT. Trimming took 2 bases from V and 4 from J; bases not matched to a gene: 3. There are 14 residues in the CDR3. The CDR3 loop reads CASSEKDRGYGYTF. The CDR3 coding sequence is TGTGCCAGCAGTGAAAAAGACAGGGGCTATGGCTACACCTTC.

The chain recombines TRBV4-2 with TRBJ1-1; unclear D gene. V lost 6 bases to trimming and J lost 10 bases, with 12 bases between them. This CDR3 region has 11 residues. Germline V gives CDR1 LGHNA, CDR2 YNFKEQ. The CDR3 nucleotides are TGTGCCAGCAGTGAAGGGCGAACAGCTTTCTTT. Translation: CASSEGRTAFF.

Here the CDR3 reads CSAWSFDEQFF. CDR3 DNA: TGCAGTGCTTGGAGTTTCGATGAGCAGTTCTTC. J is TRBJ2-1 and V is TRBV20-1; D is ambiguous. CDR3 size: 11 residues. The V and J ends lost 5 bases and 8 bases respectively, with 10 bases between them. Germline V lookup: CDR1 DFQATT, CDR2 SNEGSKA (reference sequence).

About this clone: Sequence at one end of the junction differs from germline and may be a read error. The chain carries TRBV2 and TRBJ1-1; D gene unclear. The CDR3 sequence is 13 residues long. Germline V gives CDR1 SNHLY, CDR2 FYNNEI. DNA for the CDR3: TGTGCCAGCAGTGACAGGTTGAACGCTGAAGCTTTCTTT. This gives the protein CASSDRLNAEAFF.

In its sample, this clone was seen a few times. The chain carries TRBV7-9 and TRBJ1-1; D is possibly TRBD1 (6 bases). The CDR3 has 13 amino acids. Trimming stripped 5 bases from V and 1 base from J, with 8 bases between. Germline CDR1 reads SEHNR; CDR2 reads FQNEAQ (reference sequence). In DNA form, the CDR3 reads TGTGCCAGCAGCCAGACAGGGAACACTGAAGCTTTCTTT. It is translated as CASSQTGNTEAFF. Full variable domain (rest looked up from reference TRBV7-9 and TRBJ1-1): DTGVSQNPRHKITKRGQNVTFRCDPISEHNRLYWYRQTLGQGPEFLTYFQNEAQLEKSRLLSDRFSAERPKGSFSTLEIQRTEQGDSAMYLCASSQTGNTEAFFGQGTRLTVV.

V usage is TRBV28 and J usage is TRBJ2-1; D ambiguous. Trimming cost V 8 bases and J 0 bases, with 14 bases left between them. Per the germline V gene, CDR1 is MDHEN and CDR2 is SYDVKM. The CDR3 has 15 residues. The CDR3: CASSETRSSYNEQFF. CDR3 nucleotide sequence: TGTGCCAGCTCCGAGACTCGGAGCTCCTACAATGAGCAGTTCTTC.

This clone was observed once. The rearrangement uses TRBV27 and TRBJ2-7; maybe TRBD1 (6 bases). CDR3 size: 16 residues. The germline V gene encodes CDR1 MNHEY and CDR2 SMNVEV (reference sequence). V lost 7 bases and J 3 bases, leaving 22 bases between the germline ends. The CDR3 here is CASMGTSGLGFYEQYV. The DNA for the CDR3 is TGTGCCAGCATGGGGACAAGCGGCTTAGGTTTCTACGAGCAGTACGTC.

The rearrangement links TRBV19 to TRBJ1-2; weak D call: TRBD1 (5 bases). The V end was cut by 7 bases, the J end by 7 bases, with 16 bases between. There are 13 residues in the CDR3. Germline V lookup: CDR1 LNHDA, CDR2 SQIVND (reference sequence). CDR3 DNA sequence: TGTGCCAGTACCGACCGACAGTTAGGTGGCTACACCTTC. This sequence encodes CASTDRQLGGYTF.

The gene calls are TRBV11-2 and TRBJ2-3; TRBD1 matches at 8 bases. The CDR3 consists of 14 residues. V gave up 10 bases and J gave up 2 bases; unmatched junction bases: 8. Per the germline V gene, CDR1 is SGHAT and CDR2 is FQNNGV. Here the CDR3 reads CATNRDRSTDTQYF. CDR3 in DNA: TGTGCCACCAACCGGGACAGGTCCACAGATACGCAGTATTTT.

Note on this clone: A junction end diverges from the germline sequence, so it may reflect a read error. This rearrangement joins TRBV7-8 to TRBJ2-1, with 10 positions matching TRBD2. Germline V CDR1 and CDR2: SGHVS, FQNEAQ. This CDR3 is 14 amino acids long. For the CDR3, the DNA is TGTGCCAGCAGCCTAGCGGGGGTCCAAAATGAGCAGTTCTTC. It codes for CASSLAGVQNEQFF. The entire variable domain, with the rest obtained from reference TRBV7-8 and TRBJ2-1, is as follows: GAGVSQSPRYKVAKRGQDVALRCDPISGHVSLFWYQQALGQGPEFLTYFQNEAQLDKSGLPSDRFFAERPEGSVSTLKIQRTQQEDSAVYLCASSLAGVQNEQFFGPGTRLTVL.

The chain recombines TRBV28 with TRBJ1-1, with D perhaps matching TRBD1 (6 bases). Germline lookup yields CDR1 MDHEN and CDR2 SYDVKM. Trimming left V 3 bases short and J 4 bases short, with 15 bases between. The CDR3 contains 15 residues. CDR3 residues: CASSFPGQGPTEAFF. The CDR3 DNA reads TGTGCCAGCAGTTTCCCGGGGCAGGGGCCCACTGAAGCTTTCTTT.